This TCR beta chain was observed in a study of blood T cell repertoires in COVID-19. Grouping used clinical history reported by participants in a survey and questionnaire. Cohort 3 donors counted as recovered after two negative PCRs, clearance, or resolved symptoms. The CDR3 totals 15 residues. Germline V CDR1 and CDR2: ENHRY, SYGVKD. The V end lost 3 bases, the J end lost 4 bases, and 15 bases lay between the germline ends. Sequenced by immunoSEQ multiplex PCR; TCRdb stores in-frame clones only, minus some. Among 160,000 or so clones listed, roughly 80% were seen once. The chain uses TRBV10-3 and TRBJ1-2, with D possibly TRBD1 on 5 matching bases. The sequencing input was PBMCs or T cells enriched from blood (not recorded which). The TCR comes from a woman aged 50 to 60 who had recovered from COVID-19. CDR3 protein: CAISDSEDTRYGYTF. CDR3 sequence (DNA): TGTGCCATCAGTGATTCAGAGGACACCCGCTATGGCTACACCTTC.